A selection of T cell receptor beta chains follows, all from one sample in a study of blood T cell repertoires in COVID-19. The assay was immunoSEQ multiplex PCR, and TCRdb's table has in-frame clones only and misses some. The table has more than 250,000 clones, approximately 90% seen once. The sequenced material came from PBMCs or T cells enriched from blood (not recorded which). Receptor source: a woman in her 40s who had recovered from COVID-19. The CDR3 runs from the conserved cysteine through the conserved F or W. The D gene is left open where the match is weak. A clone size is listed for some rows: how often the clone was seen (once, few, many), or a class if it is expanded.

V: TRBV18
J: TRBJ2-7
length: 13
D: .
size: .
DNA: TGTGCCAGCTCACAGAACAGGGCGGACGAGCAGTACTTC
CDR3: CASSQNRADEQYF

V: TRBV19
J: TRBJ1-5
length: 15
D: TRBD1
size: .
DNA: TGTGCCAGTAGTGACAGGGAAGGAGGCAATCAGCCCCAGCATTTT
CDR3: CASSDREGGNQPQHF

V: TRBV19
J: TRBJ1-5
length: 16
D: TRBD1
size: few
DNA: TGTGCCAGCACATATTCCCGACAGGGGCGAAATCAGCCCCAGCATTTT
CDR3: CASTYSRQGRNQPQHF

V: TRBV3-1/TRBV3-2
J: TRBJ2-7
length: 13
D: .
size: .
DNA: TGTGCCAGCAGCCAAGATGTCGGTTACGAGCAGTACTTC
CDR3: CASSQDVGYEQYF

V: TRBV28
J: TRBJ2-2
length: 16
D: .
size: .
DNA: TGTGCCAGCAGTCCCCAGGGCGATCGGGACACCGGGGAGCTGTTTTTT
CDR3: CASSPQGDRDTGELFF

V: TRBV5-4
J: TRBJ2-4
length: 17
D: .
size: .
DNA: TGTGCCAGCAGCCAACCTCCAGAGGGAGTAGCCAAAAACATTCAGTACTTC
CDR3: CASSQPPEGVAKNIQYF

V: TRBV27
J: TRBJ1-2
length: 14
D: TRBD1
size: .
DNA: TGTGCCAGCAGTACTACAGGGGGAGGAGGTGGCTACACCTTC
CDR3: CASSTTGGGGGYTF

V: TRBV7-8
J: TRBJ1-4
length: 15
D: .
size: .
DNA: TGTGCCAGCAGCCCACGGACAGCGGATAATGAAAAACTGTTTTTT
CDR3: CASSPRTADNEKLFF

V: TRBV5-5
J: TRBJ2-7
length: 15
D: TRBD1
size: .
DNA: TGTGCCAGCAGCCGCGAACCGGGACAGATCTACGAGCAGTACTTC
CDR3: CASSREPGQIYEQYF

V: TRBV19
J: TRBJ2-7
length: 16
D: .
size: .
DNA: TGTGCCAGTAGTACCCCTCGCGGGGCGAGCTCCTACGAGCAGTACTTC
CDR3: CASSTPRGASSYEQYF

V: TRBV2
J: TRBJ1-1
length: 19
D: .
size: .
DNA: TGTGCCAGCAGTGAAGTGCTTGCGGGGGGCGCGTTGGGTAGCACTGAAGCTTTCTTT
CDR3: CASSEVLAGGALGSTEAFF

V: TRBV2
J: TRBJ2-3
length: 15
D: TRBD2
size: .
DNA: TGTGCCAGCAGTGAGCGGCTAGCGGGAGAAGATACGCAGTATTTT
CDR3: CASSERLAGEDTQYF

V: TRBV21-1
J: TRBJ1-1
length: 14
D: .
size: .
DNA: TGTGCCAGCAGCAATAGGGACAGGCCGACTGAAGCTTTCTTT
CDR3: CASSNRDRPTEAFF

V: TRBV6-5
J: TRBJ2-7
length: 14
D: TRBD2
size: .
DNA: TGTGCCAGCAAACTTAGCGGGAGTGGGGGTTGGCAGTACTTC
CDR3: CASKLSGSGGWQYF

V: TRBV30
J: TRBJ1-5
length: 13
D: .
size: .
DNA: TGTGCCTGGAGTTTAGGAGCTAATCAGCCCCAGCATTTT
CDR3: CAWSLGANQPQHF

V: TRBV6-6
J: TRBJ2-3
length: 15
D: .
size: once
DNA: TGTGCCAGCAGTTCAAGCTATTCTAGCACAGATACGCAGTATTTT
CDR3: CASSSSYSSTDTQYF

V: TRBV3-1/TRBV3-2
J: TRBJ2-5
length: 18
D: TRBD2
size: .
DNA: TGTGCCAGCAGCCAAGATCATAGCGGACTAGCCCACCAAGAGACCCAGTACTTC
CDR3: CASSQDHSGLAHQETQYF

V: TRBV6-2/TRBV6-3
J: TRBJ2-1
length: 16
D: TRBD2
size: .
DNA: TGTGCCAGCAGTCCCCGCAGCGGGAGGATCCACAATGAGCAGTTCTTC
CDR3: CASSPRSGRIHNEQFF